The 4 T cell receptor beta chains given below trace back to one sample, sequenced in a study of T cell changes during pregnancy in multiple sclerosis (dated by TCRdb to about 2019). Library prep was done by the immunoSEQ multiplex PCR assay. Drawn from immuneACCESS, this table holds only the in-frame rearrangements with V and J called that TCRdb kept. Clones are partly lost; checked studies trace under half to an unresolved V gene and leave the rest unexplained. This sample lists approximately 47,000 clones; 85% to 90% were detected once. Together, the top ten hold 1.9% of the sample. Sample: peripheral blood, taken in the first trimester of pregnancy. The receptors derive from a female donor with multiple sclerosis, enrolled in a pregnancy study.

This clone was seen a single time. V is TRBV19 and J is TRBJ2-3; D uncertain. This CDR3 is 15 amino acids long. Trimming took off 5 bases at V and 2 bases at J, with 14 bases between the two ends. CDR1 and CDR2 (germline): LNHDA, SQIVND (reference sequence). DNA of the CDR3: TGTGCCAGTAGTCTGCGGTGGGTAAACACAGATACGCAGTATTTT. Amino acids: CASSLRWVNTDTQYF.

V gene TRBV30 combines with J gene TRBJ1-2, with D perhaps matching TRBD1 (5 bases). V was trimmed by 3 bases and J by 13 bases, leaving 21 bases between them. The CDR3 contains 13 residues. Germline V gene data show CDR1 as GTSNPN and CDR2 as SVGIG (reference sequence). CDR3 amino acids: CAWSLTLTESFTF. The CDR3 region has the DNA TGTGCCTGGAGCCTGACTCTGACAGAATCATTCACCTTC.

The genes are TRBV7-9 and TRBJ2-7, with D perhaps matching TRBD1 (6 bases). CDR1 and CDR2 from the germline V gene are SEHNR and FQNEAQ (reference sequence). The CDR3 runs to 14 residues. The V and J ends lost 0 bases and 9 bases respectively, with 15 bases between them. CDR3 DNA: TGTGCCAGCAGCTTAGCTGGGACAAACAATGGGCAGTACTTC. Its protein product is CASSLAGTNNGQYF.

This chain links TRBV5-1 with TRBJ2-3; 12 nucleotides align to TRBD2. The CDR3 runs to 16 residues. CDR1 is SGHRS and CDR2 is YFSETQ in the germline V gene. V was pared by 4 bases and J by 6 bases, with 9 bases of the junction left unmatched. CDR3 DNA: TGCGCCAGCAGCCTGCGGACTAGCGGGGATGGGGATACGCAGTATTTT. It translates to CASSLRTSGDGDTQYF.